The rows below give T cell receptor beta chains drawn from one sample of a study of identical twins. One entry per CDR3 protein, called by TCRdb with MiXCR from the 5' RACE reads. The data show some 500,000 distinct CDR3 sequences, 14% seen once. These data also formed part of another study, on yellow fever vaccine responses in identical twins.

The sample comprised CD4+ T cells sorted from blood. These receptors originate from a young woman in good health. Each CDR3 is given with its conserved first and last residue. D genes are given only for firm matches. Clone size is stated in some rows and not others, as once, few, many or a class when expanded.

>TRBJ2-7|few|TRBD2|TRBV20-1
CSARLAGGISYEQYF
TGCAGTGCTAGACTAGCGGGAGGGATTTCCTACGAGCAGTACTTC
>TRBJ2-1|.|.|TRBV27
CASRRLSGDYEQFF
TGTGCCAGCAGGCGCCTATCGGGAGACTATGAGCAGTTCTTC
>TRBJ1-4|.|.|TRBV5-1
CASSSNPGDEKLFF
TGCGCCAGCAGCTCGAACCCCGGGGATGAAAAACTGTTTTTT
>TRBJ2-1|.|.|TRBV18
CASSPYQGPRNEQFF
TGTGCCAGCTCACCTTACCAGGGGCCTAGGAATGAGCAGTTCTTC
>TRBJ1-1|.|.|TRBV6-5
CASSYFTSNTEAFF
TGTGCCAGCAGTTATTTTACCTCTAACACTGAAGCTTTCTTT
>TRBJ2-6|few|TRBD1|TRBV15
CATSRGVGTDSGANVLTF
TGTGCCACCAGCAGAGGGGTAGGGACAGACTCTGGGGCCAACGTCCTGACTTTC
>TRBJ2-3|.|TRBD2|TRBV7-2
CASSEPGSSGSTDTQYF
TGTGCCAGCAGCGAGCCTGGTTCTAGCGGAAGCACAGATACGCAGTATTTT
>TRBJ2-3|few|TRBD2|TRBV12-3/TRBV12-4
CASSVAGAYTDTQYF
TGTGCCAGCAGTGTAGCGGGAGCTTACACAGATACGCAGTATTTT
>TRBJ1-1|.|TRBD1|TRBV5-1
CASSLSGQGQQNTEAFF
TGCGCCAGCAGCTTGTCGGGGCAGGGACAGCAGAACACTGAAGCTTTCTTT
>TRBJ2-3|many|TRBD2|TRBV12-3/TRBV12-4
CASSLYGGGAADTQYF
TGTGCCAGCAGTTTATACGGCGGGGGGGCGGCAGATACGCAGTATTTT
>TRBJ2-7|.|.|TRBV27
CASSRSWGQRGYEQYF
TGTGCCAGCAGTCGCAGTTGGGGGCAAAGGGGCTACGAGCAGTACTTC
>TRBJ1-1|once|.|TRBV5-4
CASSFFEQMNTEAFF
TGTGCCAGCAGCTTCTTTGAACAGATGAACACTGAAGCTTTCTTT
>TRBJ2-7|.|.|TRBV25-1
CASSSLPGTEQYF
TGTGCCAGCAGTTCCCTACCTGGTACAGAGCAGTACTTC
>TRBJ2-3|.|TRBD2|TRBV7-6
CASSSTRGGASVTQYF
TGTGCCAGCAGCTCCACCCGGGGGGGCGCTTCGGTGACGCAGTATTTT
>TRBJ2-1|few|TRBD1|TRBV3-1
CASSQGQGNEQFF
TGTGCCAGCAGCCAGGGACAGGGGAATGAGCAGTTCTTC
>TRBJ2-7|.|.|TRBV7-9
CASSLGSSEQYF
TGTGCCAGCAGCTTAGGGTCTTCCGAGCAGTACTTC
>TRBJ2-1|.|.|TRBV11-2
CASSLNTQGEQFF
TGTGCCAGCAGCCTAAATACCCAGGGTGAGCAGTTCTTC
>TRBJ2-2|.|TRBD2|TRBV20-1
CSAGGVLNTGELFF
TGCAGTGCTGGGGGGGTGTTGAACACCGGGGAGCTGTTTTTT
>TRBJ2-3|.|TRBD2|TRBV11-2
CASSTSGRGTDTQYF
TGTGCCAGCAGCACTAGCGGGAGAGGCACAGATACGCAGTATTTT
>TRBJ2-7|.|TRBD1|TRBV28
CASSRSGGYYEQYF
TGTGCCAGCAGCAGATCAGGGGGCTACTACGAGCAGTACTTC
>TRBJ2-6|few|TRBD2|TRBV11-2
CASSSARSGRRTGANVLTF
TGTGCCAGCAGCTCCGCGAGGAGCGGGAGGAGAACTGGGGCCAACGTCCTGACTTTC
>TRBJ2-7|.|.|TRBV18
CASSPLLVDEQYF
TGTGCCAGCTCACCACTTCTAGTGGACGAGCAGTACTTC
>TRBJ2-7|few|.|TRBV28
CASGTKRVEQYF
TGTGCCAGCGGAACAAAGCGCGTCGAGCAGTACTTC
>TRBJ2-1|.|.|TRBV5-6
CASSPGWDTAEQFF
TGTGCCAGCAGCCCCGGGTGGGACACGGCTGAGCAGTTCTTC
>TRBJ2-7|.|.|TRBV20-1
CSASRDASYEQYF
TGCAGTGCTAGCCGGGACGCCTCCTACGAGCAGTACTTC
>TRBJ2-1|.|.|TRBV12-3/TRBV12-4
CASTPGTSYNEQFF
TGTGCCAGCACCCCAGGGACCTCCTACAATGAGCAGTTCTTC
>TRBJ2-7|few|TRBD2|TRBV6-2/TRBV6-3
CASSPSTSGSSNEQYF
TGTGCCAGCAGTCCGAGTACTAGCGGGAGTTCCAACGAGCAGTACTTC
>TRBJ2-7|many|.|TRBV15
CATSRDTGSYEQYF
TGTGCCACCAGCAGAGATACAGGGTCCTACGAGCAGTACTTC